These 3 T cell receptor beta chains were all obtained from the same sample, sequenced in a study of CD8 T cells in ankylosing spondylitis. TCRdb re-called the 5' RACE reads through MiXCR, storing one row per CDR3 protein. The table shows about 240,000 distinct CDR3 sequences, with roughly 8.2% occurring only once. Sequencing was carried out using blood, either unsorted or a sorted T cell fraction (not recorded which). Source of these receptors: a female donor with ankylosing spondylitis or in good health (not recorded which).

This clonotype was seen at least ten times. The rearrangement uses TRBV9 and TRBJ2-1; 10 nucleotides match TRBD2. This CDR3 contains 15 residues. J lost 4 bases, V lost 2 bases, and 3 bases had no gene match. The germline gives CDR1 SGDLS, CDR2 YYNGEE. The CDR3 DNA sequence: TGTGCCAGCAGCGTCCGGACTAGCGGTTACAATGAGCAGTTCTTC. Protein sequence: CASSVRTSGYNEQFF.

The V and J genes are TRBV5-1 and TRBJ2-1; TRBD2 is a possible D gene (5 bases). V lost 0 bases and J 2 bases, leaving 9 bases between the germline ends. Germline-derived CDR1 and CDR2 are SGHRS and YFSETQ. The CDR3 is 15 amino acids. This chain's CDR3 is CASSLGRATYNEQFF. CDR3 bases: TGCGCCAGCAGCTTGGGGCGGGCCACCTACAATGAGCAGTTCTTC.

This clonotype was observed at least ten times. V is TRBV3-1 and J is TRBJ1-2, with D possibly matching TRBD1 (6 bases). CDR3 length: 13 residues. V was shortened by 4 bases and J by 4 bases, with 10 bases between the two germline ends. Germline CDR1 reads LGHDT; CDR2 reads YNNKEL (reference sequence). CDR3 sequence reads: CASSLGQSYGYTF. The CDR3 region has the DNA TGTGCCAGCAGCCTCGGACAGTCCTATGGCTACACCTTC.